A selection of T cell receptor beta chains follows, all from one sample in a study of cytomegalovirus exposure and HLA in healthy donors. Using immunoSEQ multiplex PCR, the repertoire was profiled, and TCRdb retains in-frame clones only, with some absent. The sample shows under 200,000 clones, under 95% of them seen only once. The specimen sequenced was PBMCs. Receptors were obtained from a woman aged 18 to 35 in good health and CMV-seropositive. CDR3s include the opening cysteine and the closing phenylalanine or tryptophan. Each record gives: V gene, D gene, clone size, J gene, CDR3 protein, CDR3 DNA. A D gene is named only where the DNA matches it firmly. Only part of the rows carry a size: once, few, many, or a class if the clone is expanded.

V: TRBV5-1; D: .; size: .; J: TRBJ1-1; CDR3: CASSPELPLNTEAFF; DNA: TGCGCCAGCAGCCCGGAGTTGCCTCTGAACACTGAAGCTTTCTTT
V: TRBV7-2; D: TRBD1; size: .; J: TRBJ1-2; CDR3: CASSFQGGNYGYTF; DNA: TGTGCCAGCAGCTTCCAGGGGGGCAACTATGGCTACACCTTC
V: TRBV6-1; D: .; size: .; J: TRBJ1-1; CDR3: CASSEVGENTEAFF; DNA: TGTGCCAGCAGTGAAGTAGGGGAGAACACTGAAGCTTTCTTT
V: TRBV18; D: TRBD1; size: .; J: TRBJ1-5; CDR3: CASSADRVITSNQPQHF; DNA: TGTGCCAGCTCGGCGGACAGGGTTATTACAAGCAATCAGCCCCAGCATTTT
V: TRBV6-1; D: TRBD1; size: .; J: TRBJ1-5; CDR3: CASSEPLGQGPNQPQHF; DNA: TGTGCCAGCAGTGAACCTTTAGGACAGGGCCCTAATCAGCCCCAGCATTTT
V: TRBV15; D: .; size: .; J: TRBJ1-1; CDR3: CATSRVQGTNTEAFF; DNA: TGTGCCACCAGCAGAGTGCAGGGGACCAACACTGAAGCTTTCTTT
V: TRBV6-5; D: TRBD2; size: .; J: TRBJ2-7; CDR3: CASSYSIAGGSYEQYF; DNA: TGTGCCAGCAGTTACTCAATAGCGGGAGGCTCCTACGAGCAGTACTTC
V: TRBV5-4; D: TRBD1; size: .; J: TRBJ2-7; CDR3: CASSQGPGGDEQYF; DNA: TGTGCCAGCAGCCAGGGCCCAGGGGGCGACGAGCAGTACTTC
V: TRBV15; D: .; size: .; J: TRBJ1-5; CDR3: CATSSVRGAGIEPQHF; DNA: TGTGCCACCAGCAGCGTCAGGGGCGCGGGTATTGAGCCCCAGCATTTT
V: TRBV9; D: .; size: .; J: TRBJ1-2; CDR3: CASQSDNYGYTF; DNA: TGCGCCAGCCAGAGCGACAACTATGGCTACACCTTC
V: TRBV4-1; D: TRBD2; size: .; J: TRBJ2-7; CDR3: CASSQGTSGVLRGEQYF; DNA: TGCGCCAGCAGCCAAGGGACTAGCGGGGTATTAAGGGGCGAGCAGTACTTC
V: TRBV15; D: TRBD1; size: .; J: TRBJ2-5; CDR3: CATSKGQGVKQETQYF; DNA: TGTGCCACCAGCAAGGGACAGGGGGTAAAACAAGAGACCCAGTACTTC
V: TRBV14; D: .; size: .; J: TRBJ2-7; CDR3: CASSQDRVRGGVSYEQYF; DNA: TGTGCCAGCAGCCAAGATAGGGTGCGAGGGGGAGTCTCCTACGAGCAGTACTTC
V: TRBV19; D: TRBD2; size: .; J: TRBJ2-7; CDR3: CASSPQGLAYEQYF; DNA: TGTGCCAGTAGTCCCCAGGGACTAGCATACGAGCAGTACTTC
V: TRBV29-1; D: .; size: .; J: TRBJ2-3; CDR3: CSVDGVGTDTQYF; DNA: TGCAGCGTTGACGGTGTGGGCACAGATACGCAGTATTTT
V: TRBV5-6; D: TRBD2; size: .; J: TRBJ2-1; CDR3: CASSHLAGVSYNEQFF; DNA: TGTGCCAGCAGCCATCTAGCGGGGGTTTCCTACAATGAGCAGTTCTTC
V: TRBV7-9; D: .; size: once; J: TRBJ2-2; CDR3: CASSLVGVMAGELFF; DNA: TGTGCCAGCAGCTTAGTCGGGGTTATGGCCGGGGAGCTGTTTTTT
V: TRBV5-1; D: .; size: .; J: TRBJ2-2; CDR3: CASSFVANTGELFF; DNA: TGCGCCAGCAGCTTTGTAGCGAACACCGGGGAGCTGTTTTTT
V: TRBV28; D: .; size: .; J: TRBJ1-5; CDR3: CASSLVIRGRQPQHF; DNA: TGTGCCAGCAGTTTGGTTATAAGGGGCCGTCAGCCCCAGCATTTT
V: TRBV5-1; D: .; size: .; J: TRBJ2-1; CDR3: CASSLDRSLYNEQFF; DNA: TGCGCCAGCAGCTTAGACAGAAGCCTCTACAATGAGCAGTTCTTC
V: TRBV7-2; D: .; size: .; J: TRBJ2-7; CDR3: CASSLTVTTYEQYF; DNA: TGTGCCAGCAGCTTAACAGTCACCACCTACGAGCAGTACTTC
V: TRBV7-2; D: TRBD1; size: .; J: TRBJ1-2; CDR3: CASSRYRQGDYGYTF; DNA: TGTGCCAGCAGCCGATACCGCCAGGGGGACTATGGCTACACCTTC